This T cell receptor (beta chain) was retrieved from a study of T cells in Graves' hyperthyroidism and ophthalmopathy. TCR beta CDR3 sequences were amplified from RNA transcripts. The TCR CDR3 was amplified in a first-round RT-PCR using the HTBI primer set. A single record per CDR3 protein comes from TCRdb applying MiXCR to the multiplex PCR reads. In the table there are roughly 740,000 distinct CDR3 sequences, less than 20% of which are singletons. This clonotype was counted only a few times. Trimming took 3 bases from V and 0 from J, leaving 12 bases between them. The CDR3 totals 15 residues. In germline, CDR1 is LNHDA, CDR2 SQIVND (reference sequence).

Source material: blood. The sequence derives from a man aged 18 to 35 with Graves' hyperthyroidism. The chain carries TRBV19 and TRBJ2-7; D is possibly TRBD2 (5 bases). The CDR3 loop is CASSIKAASSYEQYF. CDR3 nucleotides: TGTGCCAGTAGTATTAAAGCGGCTAGCTCCTACGAGCAGTACTTC.